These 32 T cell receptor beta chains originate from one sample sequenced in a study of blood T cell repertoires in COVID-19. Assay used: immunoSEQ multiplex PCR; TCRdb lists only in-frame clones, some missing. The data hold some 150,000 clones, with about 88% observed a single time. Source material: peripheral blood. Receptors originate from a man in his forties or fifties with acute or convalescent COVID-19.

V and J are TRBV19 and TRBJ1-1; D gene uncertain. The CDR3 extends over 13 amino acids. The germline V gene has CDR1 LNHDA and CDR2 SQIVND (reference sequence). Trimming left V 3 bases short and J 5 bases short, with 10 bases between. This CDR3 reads CASSITVKTEAFF. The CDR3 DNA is TGTGCCAGTAGTATCACGGTTAAGACTGAAGCTTTCTTT. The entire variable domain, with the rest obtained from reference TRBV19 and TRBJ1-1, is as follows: DGGITQSPKYLFRKEGQNVTLSCEQNLNHDAMYWYRQDPGQGLRLIYYSQIVNDFQKGDIAEGYSVSREKKESFPLTVTSAQKNPTAFYLCASSITVKTEAFFGQGTRLTVV.

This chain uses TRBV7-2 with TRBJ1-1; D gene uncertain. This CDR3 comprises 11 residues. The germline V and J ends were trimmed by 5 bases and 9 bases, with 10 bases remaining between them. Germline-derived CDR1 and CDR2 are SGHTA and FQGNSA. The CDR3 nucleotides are TGTGCCAGCAGCATGACACCCAAAGCTTTCTTT. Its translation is CASSMTPKAFF.

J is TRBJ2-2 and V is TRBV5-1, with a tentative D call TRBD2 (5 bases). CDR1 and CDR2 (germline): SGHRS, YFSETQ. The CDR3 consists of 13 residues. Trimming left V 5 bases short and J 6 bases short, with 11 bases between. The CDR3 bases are TGCGCCAGCAGTTTTACACTAGCCGGGGAGCTGTTTTTT. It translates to CASSFTLAGELFF.

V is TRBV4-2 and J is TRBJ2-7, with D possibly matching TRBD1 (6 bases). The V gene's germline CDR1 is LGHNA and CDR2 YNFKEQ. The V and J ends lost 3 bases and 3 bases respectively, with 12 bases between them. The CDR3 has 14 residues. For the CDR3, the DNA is TGTGCCAGCAGCCACGGGACAACCTTCTACGAGCAGTACTTC. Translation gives CASSHGTTFYEQYF.

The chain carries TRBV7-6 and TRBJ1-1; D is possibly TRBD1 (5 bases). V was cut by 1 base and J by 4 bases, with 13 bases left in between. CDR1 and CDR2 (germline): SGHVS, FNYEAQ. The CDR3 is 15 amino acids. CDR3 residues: CASSLGGAGGTEAFF. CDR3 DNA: TGTGCCAGCAGCTTAGGGGGCGCGGGGGGCACTGAAGCTTTCTTT.

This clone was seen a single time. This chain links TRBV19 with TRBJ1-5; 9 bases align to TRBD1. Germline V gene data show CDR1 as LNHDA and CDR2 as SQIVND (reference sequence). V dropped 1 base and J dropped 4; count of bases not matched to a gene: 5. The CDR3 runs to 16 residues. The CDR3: CASSIVQTGGNQPQHF. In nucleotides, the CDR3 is TGTGCCAGTAGTATAGTGCAGACAGGGGGGAATCAGCCCCAGCATTTT. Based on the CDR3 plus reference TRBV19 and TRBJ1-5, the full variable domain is DGGITQSPKYLFRKEGQNVTLSCEQNLNHDAMYWYRQDPGQGLRLIYYSQIVNDFQKGDIAEGYSVSREKKESFPLTVTSAQKNPTAFYLCASSIVQTGGNQPQHFGDGTRLSIL.

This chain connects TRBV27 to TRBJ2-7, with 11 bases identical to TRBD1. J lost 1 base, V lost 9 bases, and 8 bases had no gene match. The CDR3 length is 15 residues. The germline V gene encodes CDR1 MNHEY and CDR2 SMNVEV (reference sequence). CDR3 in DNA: TGTGCCAGTAAAAGGACAGGGGGCGCTTCCTACGAGCAGTACTTC. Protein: CASKRTGGASYEQYF.

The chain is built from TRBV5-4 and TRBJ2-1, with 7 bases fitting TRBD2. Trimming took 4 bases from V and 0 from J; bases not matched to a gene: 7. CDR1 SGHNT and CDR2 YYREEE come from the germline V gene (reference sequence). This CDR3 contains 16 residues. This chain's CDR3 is CASSSQRGSSYNEQFF. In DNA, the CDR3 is TGTGCCAGCAGCAGTCAGCGGGGAAGCTCCTACAATGAGCAGTTCTTC.

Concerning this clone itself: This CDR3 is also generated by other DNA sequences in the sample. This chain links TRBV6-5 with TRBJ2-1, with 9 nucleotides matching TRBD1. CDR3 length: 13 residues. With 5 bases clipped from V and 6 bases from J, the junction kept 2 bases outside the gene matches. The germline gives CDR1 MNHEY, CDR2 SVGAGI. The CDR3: CASSRTGVNEQFF. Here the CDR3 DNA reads TGTGCCAGCAGTAGGACAGGGGTCAATGAGCAGTTCTTC.

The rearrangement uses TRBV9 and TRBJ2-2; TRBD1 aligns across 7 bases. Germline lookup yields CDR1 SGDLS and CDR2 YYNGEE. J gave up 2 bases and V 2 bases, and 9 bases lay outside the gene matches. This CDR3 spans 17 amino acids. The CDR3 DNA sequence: TGTGCCAGCAGCGTTTACTGGGACAGAAATAACACCGGGGAGCTGTTTTTT. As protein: CASSVYWDRNNTGELFF.

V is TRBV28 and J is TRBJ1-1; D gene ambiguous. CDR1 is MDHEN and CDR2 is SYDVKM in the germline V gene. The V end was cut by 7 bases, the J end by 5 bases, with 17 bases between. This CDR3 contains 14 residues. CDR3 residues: CASNSLGTWTEAFF. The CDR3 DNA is TGTGCCAGCAATTCTCTAGGAACATGGACTGAAGCTTTCTTT.

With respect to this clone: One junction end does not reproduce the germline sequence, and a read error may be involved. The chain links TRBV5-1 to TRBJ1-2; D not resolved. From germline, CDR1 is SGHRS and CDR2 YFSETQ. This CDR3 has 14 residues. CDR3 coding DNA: TGCGTCAGCAGCCCGGGCGGGGTCCGCTATGGCTACACCTTC. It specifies CVSSPGGVRYGYTF.

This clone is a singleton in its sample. The CDR3 loop reads CSVEMGQGSNTEAFF. CDR3 in DNA: TGCAGCGTTGAAATGGGACAGGGCTCGAACACTGAAGCTTTCTTT. The chain recombines TRBV29-1 with TRBJ1-1; 9 positions agree with TRBD1. Losses at the gene ends were 2 bases for V and 1 base for J; bases not matched to a gene: 5. Germline V gene lookup returns CDR1 SQVTM and CDR2 ANQGSEA. This CDR3 contains 15 residues.

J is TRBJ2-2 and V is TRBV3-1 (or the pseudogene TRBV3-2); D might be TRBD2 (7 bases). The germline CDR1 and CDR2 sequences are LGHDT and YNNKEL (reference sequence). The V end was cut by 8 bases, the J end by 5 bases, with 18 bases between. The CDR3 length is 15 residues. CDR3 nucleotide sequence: TGTGCCAGCTCGCCCGCGGGGGCGCGGACCGGGGAGCTGTTTTTT. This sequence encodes CASSPAGARTGELFF.

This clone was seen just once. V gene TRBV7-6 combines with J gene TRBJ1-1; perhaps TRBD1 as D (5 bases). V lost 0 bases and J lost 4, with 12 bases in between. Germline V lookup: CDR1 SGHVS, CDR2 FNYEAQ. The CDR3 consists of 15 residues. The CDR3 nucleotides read TGTGCCAGCAGCTTAGCCGGGCAGGGCCTCACTGAAGCTTTCTTT. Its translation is CASSLAGQGLTEAFF.

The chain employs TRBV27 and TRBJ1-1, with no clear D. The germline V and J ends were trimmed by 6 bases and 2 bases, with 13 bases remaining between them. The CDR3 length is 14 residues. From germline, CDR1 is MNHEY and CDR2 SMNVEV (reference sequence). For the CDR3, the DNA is TGTGCCAGCAGGAACCTCCAACTTAACACTGAAGCTTTCTTT. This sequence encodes CASRNLQLNTEAFF.

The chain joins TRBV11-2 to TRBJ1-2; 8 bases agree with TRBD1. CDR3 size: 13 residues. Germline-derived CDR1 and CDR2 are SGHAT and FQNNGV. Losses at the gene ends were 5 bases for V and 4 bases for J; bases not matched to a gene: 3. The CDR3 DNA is TGTGCCAGCAGCCCCGACAGGGGCTATGGCTACACCTTC. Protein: CASSPDRGYGYTF.

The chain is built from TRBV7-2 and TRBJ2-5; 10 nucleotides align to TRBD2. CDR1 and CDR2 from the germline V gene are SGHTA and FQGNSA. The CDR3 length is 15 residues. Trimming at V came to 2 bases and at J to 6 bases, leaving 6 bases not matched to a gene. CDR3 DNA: TGTGCCAGCAGCTTAACCAGCGGGGGGGGGCAGACCCAGTACTTC. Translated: CASSLTSGGGQTQYF. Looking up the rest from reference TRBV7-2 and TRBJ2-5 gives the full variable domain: GAGVSQSPSNKVTEKGKDVELRCDPISGHTALYWYRQSLGQGLEFLIYFQGNSAPDKSGLPSDRFSAERTGGSVSTLTIQRTQQEDSAVYLCASSLTSGGGQTQYFGPGTRLLVL.

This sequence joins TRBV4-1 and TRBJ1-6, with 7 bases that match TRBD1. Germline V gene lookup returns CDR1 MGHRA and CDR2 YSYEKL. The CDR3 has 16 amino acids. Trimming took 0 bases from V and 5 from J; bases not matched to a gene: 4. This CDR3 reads CASSQETGSDNSPLHF. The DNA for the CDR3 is TGCGCCAGCAGCCAAGAGACAGGGTCAGATAATTCACCCCTCCACTTT.

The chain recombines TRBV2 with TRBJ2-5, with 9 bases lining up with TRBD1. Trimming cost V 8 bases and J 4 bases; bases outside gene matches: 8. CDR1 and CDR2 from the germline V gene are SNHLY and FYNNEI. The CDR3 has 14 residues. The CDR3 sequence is CASSLQGATETQYF. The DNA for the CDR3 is TGTGCCAGCTCCCTACAGGGGGCTACAGAGACCCAGTACTTC.

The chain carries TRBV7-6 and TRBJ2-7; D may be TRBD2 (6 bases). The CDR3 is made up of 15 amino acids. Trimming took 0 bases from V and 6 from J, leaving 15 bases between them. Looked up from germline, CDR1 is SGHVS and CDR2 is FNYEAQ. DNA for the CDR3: TGTGCCAGCAGCTTAGCGTTGGGGAGGTTGGGCGAGCAGTACTTC. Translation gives CASSLALGRLGEQYF.

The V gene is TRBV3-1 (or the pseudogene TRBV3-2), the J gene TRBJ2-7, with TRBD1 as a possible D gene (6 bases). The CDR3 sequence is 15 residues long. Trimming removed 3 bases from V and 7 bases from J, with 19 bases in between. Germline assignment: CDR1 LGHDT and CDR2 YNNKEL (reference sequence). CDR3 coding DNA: TGTGCCAGCAGCCATCTTTGGGGGCAAGGGGATGAGCAGTACTTC. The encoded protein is CASSHLWGQGDEQYF.

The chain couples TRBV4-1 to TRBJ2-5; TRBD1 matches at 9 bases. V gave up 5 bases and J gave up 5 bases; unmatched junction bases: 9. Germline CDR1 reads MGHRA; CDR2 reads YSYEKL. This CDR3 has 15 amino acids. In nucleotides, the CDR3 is TGCGCCAGCAGCTATCAACAGGGGGCGTGGGAGACCCAGTACTTC. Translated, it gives CASSYQQGAWETQYF.

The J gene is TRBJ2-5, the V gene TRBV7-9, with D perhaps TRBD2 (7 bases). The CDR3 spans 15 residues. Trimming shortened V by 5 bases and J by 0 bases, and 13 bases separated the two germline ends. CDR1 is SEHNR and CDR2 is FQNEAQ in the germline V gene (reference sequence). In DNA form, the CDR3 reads TGTGCCAGCAGCGCGGGGGCCACGTACCAAGAGACCCAGTACTTC. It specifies CASSAGATYQETQYF. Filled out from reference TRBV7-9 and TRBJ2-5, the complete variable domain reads DTGVSQNPRHKITKRGQNVTFRCDPISEHNRLYWYRQTLGQGPEFLTYFQNEAQLEKSRLLSDRFSAERPKGSFSTLEIQRTEQGDSAMYLCASSAGATYQETQYFGPGTRLLVL.

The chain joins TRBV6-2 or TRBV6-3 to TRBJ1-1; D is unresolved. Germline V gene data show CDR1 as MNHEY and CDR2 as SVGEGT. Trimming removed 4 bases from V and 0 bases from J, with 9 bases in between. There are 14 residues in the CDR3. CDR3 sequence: CASSSWTVNTEAFF. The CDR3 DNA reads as TGTGCCAGCAGTTCCTGGACTGTGAACACTGAAGCTTTCTTT.

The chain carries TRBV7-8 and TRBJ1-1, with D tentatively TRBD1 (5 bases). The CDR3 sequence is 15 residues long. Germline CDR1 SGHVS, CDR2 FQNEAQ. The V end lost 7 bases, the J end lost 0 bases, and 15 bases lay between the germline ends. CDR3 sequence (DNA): TGTGCCAGCACCCAAACAGGTGCGATGAACACTGAAGCTTTCTTT. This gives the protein CASTQTGAMNTEAFF.

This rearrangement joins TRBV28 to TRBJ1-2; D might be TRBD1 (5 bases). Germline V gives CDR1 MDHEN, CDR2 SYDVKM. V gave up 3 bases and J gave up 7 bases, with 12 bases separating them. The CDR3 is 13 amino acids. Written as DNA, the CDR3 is TGTGCCAGCAGTTTCTGGGGGGGATTTGGCTACACCTTC. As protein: CASSFWGGFGYTF.

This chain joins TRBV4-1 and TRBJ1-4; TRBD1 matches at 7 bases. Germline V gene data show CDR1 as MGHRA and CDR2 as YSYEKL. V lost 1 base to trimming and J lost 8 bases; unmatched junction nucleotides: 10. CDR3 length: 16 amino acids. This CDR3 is CASSQALQGSGEKLFF. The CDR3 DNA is TGCGCCAGCAGCCAAGCTCTACAGGGGTCCGGCGAAAAACTGTTTTTT.

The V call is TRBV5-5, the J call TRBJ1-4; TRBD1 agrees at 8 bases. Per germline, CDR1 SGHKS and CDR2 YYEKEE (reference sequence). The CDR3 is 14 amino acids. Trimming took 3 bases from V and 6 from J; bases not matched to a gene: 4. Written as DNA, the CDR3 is TGTGCCAGCAGCTCACAGGGGGATCATGAAAAACTGTTTTTT. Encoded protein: CASSSQGDHEKLFF.

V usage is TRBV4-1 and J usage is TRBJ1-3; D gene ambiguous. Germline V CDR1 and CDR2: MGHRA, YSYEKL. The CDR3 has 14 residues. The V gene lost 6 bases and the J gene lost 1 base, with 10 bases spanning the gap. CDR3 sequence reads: CASRPRESGNTIYF. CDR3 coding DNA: TGCGCCAGCAGGCCTCGGGAGTCTGGAAACACCATATATTTT.

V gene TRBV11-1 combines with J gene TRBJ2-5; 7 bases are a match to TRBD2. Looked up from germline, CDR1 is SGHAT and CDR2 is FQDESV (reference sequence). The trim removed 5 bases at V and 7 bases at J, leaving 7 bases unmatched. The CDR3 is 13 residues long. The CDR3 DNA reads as TGTGCCAGCAGCACCGCTCCGGGGGGGACCCAGTACTTC. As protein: CASSTAPGGTQYF.

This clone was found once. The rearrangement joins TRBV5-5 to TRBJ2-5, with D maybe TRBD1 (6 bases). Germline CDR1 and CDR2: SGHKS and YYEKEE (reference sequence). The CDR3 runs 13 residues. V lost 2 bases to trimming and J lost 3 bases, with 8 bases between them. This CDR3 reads CASSFTGKETQYF. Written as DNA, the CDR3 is TGTGCCAGCAGCTTCACAGGGAAAGAGACCCAGTACTTC.